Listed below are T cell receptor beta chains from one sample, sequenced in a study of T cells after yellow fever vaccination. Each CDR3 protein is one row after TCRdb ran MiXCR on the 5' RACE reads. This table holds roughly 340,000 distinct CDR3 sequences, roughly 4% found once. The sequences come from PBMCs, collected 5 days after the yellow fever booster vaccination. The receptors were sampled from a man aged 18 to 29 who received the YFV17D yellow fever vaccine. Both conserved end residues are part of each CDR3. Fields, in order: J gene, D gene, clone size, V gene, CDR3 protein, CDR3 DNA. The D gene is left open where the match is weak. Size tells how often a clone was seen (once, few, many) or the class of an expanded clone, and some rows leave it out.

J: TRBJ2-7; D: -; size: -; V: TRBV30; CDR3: CAWSVLRGGEQYF; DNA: TGTGCCTGGAGTGTACTCCGTGGGGGCGAGCAGTACTTC
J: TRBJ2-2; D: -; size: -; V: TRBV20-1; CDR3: CSARDLGGSGTGELFF; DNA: TGCAGTGCTAGAGATTTAGGGGGGTCGGGCACCGGGGAGCTGTTTTTT
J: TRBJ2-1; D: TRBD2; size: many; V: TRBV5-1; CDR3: CASSFGLAPNEQFF; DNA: TGCGCCAGCAGCTTCGGACTAGCCCCCAATGAGCAGTTCTTC
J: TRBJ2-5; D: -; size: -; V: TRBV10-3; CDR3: CAIRLGQQQETQYF; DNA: TGTGCCATCAGGCTAGGGCAGCAACAAGAGACCCAGTACTTC
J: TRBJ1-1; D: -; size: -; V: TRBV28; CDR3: CASSLQGASTEAFF; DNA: TGTGCCAGCAGTTTACAAGGGGCGAGCACTGAAGCTTTCTTT
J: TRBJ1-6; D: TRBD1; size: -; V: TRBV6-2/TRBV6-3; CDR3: CASSPRDSDSPLHF; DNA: TGTGCCAGCAGCCCCCGGGACAGTGATTCACCCCTCCACTTT
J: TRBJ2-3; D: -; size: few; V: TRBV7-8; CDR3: CASSHASAANTDTQYF; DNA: TGTGCCAGCAGCCACGCCTCAGCGGCAAACACAGATACGCAGTATTTT
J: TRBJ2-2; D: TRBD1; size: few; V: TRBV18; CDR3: CASSPGQHSTGELFF; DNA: TGTGCCAGCTCACCGGGACAGCATAGCACCGGGGAGCTGTTTTTT
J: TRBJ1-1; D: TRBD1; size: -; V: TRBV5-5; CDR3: CASSLNRGSATEAFF; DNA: TGTGCCAGCAGCCTTAACAGGGGAAGTGCCACTGAAGCTTTCTTT
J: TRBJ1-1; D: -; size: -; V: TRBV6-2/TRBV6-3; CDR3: CASSYSIRGATNTEAFF; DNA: TGTGCCAGCAGTTACTCGATTCGGGGGGCTACGAACACTGAAGCTTTCTTT
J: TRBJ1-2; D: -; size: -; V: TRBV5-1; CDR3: CASSLSRSDGYTF; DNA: TGCGCCAGCAGCTTGTCCCGAAGTGATGGCTACACCTTC
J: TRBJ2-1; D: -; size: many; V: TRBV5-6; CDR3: CASSLERSSSYNEQFF; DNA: TGTGCCAGCAGCTTGGAGCGATCGAGCTCCTACAATGAGCAGTTCTTC
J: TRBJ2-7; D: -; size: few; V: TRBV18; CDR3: CASSPGSEAYEQYF; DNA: TGTGCCAGCTCACCAGGGTCAGAAGCCTACGAGCAGTACTTC
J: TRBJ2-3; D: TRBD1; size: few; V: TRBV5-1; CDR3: CASSHSDRGADTQYF; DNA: TGCGCCAGCAGCCATTCGGACAGGGGGGCAGATACGCAGTATTTT
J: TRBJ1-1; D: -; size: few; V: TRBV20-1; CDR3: CSVVLIAEAFF; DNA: TGCAGTGTTGTTCTTATAGCTGAAGCTTTCTTT
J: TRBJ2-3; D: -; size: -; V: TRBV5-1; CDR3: CASSLRQGGADTQYF; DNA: TGCGCCAGCAGCTTGCGGCAGGGTGGAGCAGATACGCAGTATTTT
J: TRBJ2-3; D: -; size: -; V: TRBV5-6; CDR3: CASTLGDRSDTQYF; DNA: TGTGCCAGCACCTTAGGAGACAGGTCAGATACGCAGTATTTT
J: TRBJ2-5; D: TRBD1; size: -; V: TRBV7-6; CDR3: CASSRGTATGETQYF; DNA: TGTGCCAGCAGCCGAGGGACAGCCACGGGGGAGACCCAGTACTTC
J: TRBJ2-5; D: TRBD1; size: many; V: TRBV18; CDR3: CASSPSGQGAATQYF; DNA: TGTGCCAGCTCACCAAGTGGACAGGGGGCCGCGACCCAGTACTTC
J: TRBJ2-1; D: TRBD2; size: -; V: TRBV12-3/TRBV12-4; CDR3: CASSIGVAGRQGHEQFF; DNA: TGTGCCAGCAGTATTGGGGTAGCGGGGCGTCAGGGCCATGAGCAGTTCTTC
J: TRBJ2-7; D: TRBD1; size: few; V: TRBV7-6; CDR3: CASSLFTGTGAAYEQYF; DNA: TGTGCCAGCAGCTTATTCACCGGGACAGGGGCCGCATACGAGCAGTACTTC
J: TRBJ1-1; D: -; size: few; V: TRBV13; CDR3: CASRGAGDANTEAFF; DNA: TGTGCCAGCAGGGGGGCAGGGGATGCGAACACTGAAGCTTTCTTT
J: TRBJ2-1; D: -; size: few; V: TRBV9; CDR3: CASSADGSSYNEQFF; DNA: TGTGCCAGCAGCGCAGACGGGAGCTCCTACAATGAGCAGTTCTTC
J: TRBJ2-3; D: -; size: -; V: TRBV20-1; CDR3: CSASQGGGVKYF; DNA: TGCAGTGCTAGCCAGGGAGGGGGTGTCAAGTATTTT
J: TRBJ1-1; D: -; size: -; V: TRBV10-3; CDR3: CAISDTPPWEYTEAFF; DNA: TGTGCCATCAGTGATACGCCTCCCTGGGAGTACACTGAAGCTTTCTTT
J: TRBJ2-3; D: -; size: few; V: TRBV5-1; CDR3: CASSLGTRDTQYF; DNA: TGCGCCAGCAGCTTGGGCACCAGAGATACGCAGTATTTT
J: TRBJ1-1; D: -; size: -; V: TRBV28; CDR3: CASSYAGRPNTEAFF; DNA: TGTGCCAGCAGCTACGCCGGGCGTCCGAACACTGAAGCTTTCTTT
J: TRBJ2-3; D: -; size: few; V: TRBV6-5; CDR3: CASSLLGWSTDTQYF; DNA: TGTGCCAGCAGTTTGCTTGGCTGGAGCACAGATACGCAGTATTTT
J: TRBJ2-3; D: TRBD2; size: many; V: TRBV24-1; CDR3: CATSIQRGGTDTQYF; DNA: TGTGCCACCAGTATCCAGCGGGGGGGCACAGATACGCAGTATTTT
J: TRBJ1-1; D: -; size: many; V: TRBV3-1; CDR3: CASTWGERAEAFF; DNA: TGTGCCAGCACCTGGGGGGAGAGGGCTGAAGCTTTCTTT
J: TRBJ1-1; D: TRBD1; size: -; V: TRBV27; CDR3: CASSSRQGHTEAFF; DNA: TGTGCCAGCAGTTCAAGACAGGGCCACACTGAAGCTTTCTTT
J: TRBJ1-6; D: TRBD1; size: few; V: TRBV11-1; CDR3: CASEEVRGYGPLHF; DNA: TGTGCCAGCGAAGAGGTCAGGGGGTACGGACCCCTCCACTTT
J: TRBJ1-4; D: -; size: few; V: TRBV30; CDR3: CAWSNGRTNEKLFF; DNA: TGTGCCTGGAGTAATGGGCGGACTAATGAAAAACTGTTTTTT
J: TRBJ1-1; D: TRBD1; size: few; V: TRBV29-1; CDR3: CSVSSRGSDTEAFF; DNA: TGCAGCGTTTCTTCCAGGGGGTCAGACACTGAAGCTTTCTTT
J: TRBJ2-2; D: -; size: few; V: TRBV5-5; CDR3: CASSLLGHLNTGELFF; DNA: TGTGCCAGCAGCTTGCTAGGACACCTAAACACCGGGGAGCTGTTTTTT
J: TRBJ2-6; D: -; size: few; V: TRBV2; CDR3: CASSEVGAGANVLTF; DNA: TGTGCCAGCAGTGAAGTTGGGGCTGGGGCCAACGTCCTGACTTTC
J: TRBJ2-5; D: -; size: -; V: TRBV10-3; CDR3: CAISDRPPWEVEAQYF; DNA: TGTGCCATCAGTGATCGGCCCCCTTGGGAGGTGGAGGCCCAGTACTTC
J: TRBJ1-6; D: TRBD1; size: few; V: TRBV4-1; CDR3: CASSPTSGGGKESPLHF; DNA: TGCGCCAGCAGCCCCACCTCAGGAGGGGGCAAAGAATCACCCCTCCACTTT
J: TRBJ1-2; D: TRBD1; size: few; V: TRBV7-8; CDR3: CASSSRDRGGYTF; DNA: TGTGCCAGCAGCTCCCGGGACAGGGGTGGCTACACCTTC
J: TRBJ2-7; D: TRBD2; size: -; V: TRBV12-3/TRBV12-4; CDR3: CASSFLAGGPQDEQYF; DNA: TGTGCCAGCAGTTTCCTAGCGGGGGGGCCCCAGGACGAGCAGTACTTC
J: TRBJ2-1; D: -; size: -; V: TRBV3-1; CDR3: CASSGVWGGDEQFF; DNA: TGTGCCAGCAGCGGGGTCTGGGGTGGGGATGAGCAGTTCTTC
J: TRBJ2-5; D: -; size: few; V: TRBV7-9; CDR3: CASSLGVVAGGQETQYF; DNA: TGTGCCAGCAGCTTGGGTGTCGTGGCGGGCGGGCAAGAGACCCAGTACTTC
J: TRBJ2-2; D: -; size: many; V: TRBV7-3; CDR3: CASSPQSGTTGELFF; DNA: TGTGCCAGCAGCCCCCAGTCCGGGACGACTGGGGAGCTGTTTTTT
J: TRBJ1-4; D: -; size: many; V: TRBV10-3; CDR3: CAIRGFTNEKLFF; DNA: TGTGCCATCAGAGGATTTACTAATGAAAAACTGTTTTTT
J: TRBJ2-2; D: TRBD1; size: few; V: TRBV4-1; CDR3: CASSQGTGGELAGELFF; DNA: TGCGCCAGCAGCCAGGGGACAGGGGGCGAGTTGGCCGGGGAGCTGTTTTTT
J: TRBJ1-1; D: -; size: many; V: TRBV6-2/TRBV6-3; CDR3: CASTQGQVNTEAFF; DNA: TGTGCCAGCACCCAGGGGCAAGTAAACACTGAAGCTTTCTTT
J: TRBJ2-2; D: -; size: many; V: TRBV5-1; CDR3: CASSLAGQGAGELFF; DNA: TGCGCCAGCAGCTTGGCCGGGCAGGGAGCCGGGGAGCTGTTTTTT
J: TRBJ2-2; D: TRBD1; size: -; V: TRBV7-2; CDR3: CASSSARQGTGELFF; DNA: TGTGCCAGCAGCTCCGCTCGACAGGGGACCGGGGAGCTGTTTTTT
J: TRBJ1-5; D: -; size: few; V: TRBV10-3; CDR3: CASEPGRGQPQHF; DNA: TGTGCCAGCGAACCGGGGCGGGGTCAGCCCCAGCATTTT